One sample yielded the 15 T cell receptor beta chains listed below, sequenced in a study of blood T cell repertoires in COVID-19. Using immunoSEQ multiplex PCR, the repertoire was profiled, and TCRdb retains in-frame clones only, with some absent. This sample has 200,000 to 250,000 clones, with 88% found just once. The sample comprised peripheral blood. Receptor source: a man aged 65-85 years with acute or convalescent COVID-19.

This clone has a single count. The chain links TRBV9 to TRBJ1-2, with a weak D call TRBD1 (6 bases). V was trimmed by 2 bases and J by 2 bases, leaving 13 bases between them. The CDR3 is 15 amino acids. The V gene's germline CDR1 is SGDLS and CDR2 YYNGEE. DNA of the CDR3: TGTGCCAGCAGCGTCGGACGACAGGAGAACTATGGCTACACCTTC. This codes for CASSVGRQENYGYTF.

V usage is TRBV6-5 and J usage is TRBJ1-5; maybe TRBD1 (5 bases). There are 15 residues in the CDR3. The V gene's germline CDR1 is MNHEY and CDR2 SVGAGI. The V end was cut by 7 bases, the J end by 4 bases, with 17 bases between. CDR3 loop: CASIKTEAGNQPQHF. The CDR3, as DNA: TGTGCCAGCATTAAGACAGAGGCCGGGAATCAGCCCCAGCATTTT.

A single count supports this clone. CDR3: CAISDLARREASYEQYF. The DNA for the CDR3 is TGTGCCATCAGTGATCTGGCCAGACGTGAGGCCTCCTACGAGCAGTACTTC. The chain carries TRBV10-3 and TRBJ2-7; D is unresolved. The V end lost 3 bases, the J end lost 0 bases, and 18 bases lay between the germline ends. The CDR3 sequence is 17 residues long. CDR1 is ENHRY, CDR2 SYGVKD, per germline.

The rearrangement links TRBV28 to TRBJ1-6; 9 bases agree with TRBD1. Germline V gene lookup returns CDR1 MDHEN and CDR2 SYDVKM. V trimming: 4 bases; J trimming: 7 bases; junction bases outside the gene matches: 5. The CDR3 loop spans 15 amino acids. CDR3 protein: CASSSPDRGNSPLHF. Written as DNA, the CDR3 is TGTGCCAGCAGTTCCCCGGACAGGGGAAATTCACCCCTCCACTTT.

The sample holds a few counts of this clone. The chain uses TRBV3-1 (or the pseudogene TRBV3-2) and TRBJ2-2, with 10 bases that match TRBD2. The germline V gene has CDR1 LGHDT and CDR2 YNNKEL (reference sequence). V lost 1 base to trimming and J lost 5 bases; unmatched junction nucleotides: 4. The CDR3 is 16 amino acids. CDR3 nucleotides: TGTGCCAGCAGCCAAGGAGCTAGCGGGAGTACCGGGGAGCTGTTTTTT. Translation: CASSQGASGSTGELFF.

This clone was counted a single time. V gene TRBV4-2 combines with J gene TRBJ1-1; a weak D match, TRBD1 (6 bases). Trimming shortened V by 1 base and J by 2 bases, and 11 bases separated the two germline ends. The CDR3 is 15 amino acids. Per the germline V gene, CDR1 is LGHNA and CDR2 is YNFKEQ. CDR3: CASSQGGQRNTEAFF. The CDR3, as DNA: TGTGCCAGCAGCCAAGGGGGACAAAGAAACACTGAAGCTTTCTTT.

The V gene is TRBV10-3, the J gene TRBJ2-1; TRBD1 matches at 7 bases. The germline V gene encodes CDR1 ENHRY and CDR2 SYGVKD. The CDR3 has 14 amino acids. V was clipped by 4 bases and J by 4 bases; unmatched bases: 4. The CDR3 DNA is TGTGCCATCAGTGCGTCGGGACAGTACAATGAGCAGTTCTTC. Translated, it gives CAISASGQYNEQFF.

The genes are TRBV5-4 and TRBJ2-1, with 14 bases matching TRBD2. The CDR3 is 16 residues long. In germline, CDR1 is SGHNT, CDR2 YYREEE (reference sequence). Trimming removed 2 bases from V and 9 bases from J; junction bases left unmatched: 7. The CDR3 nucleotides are TGTGCCAGCAGCTTTGGGGGGACTAGCGGGAGTGGTGAGCAGTTCTTC. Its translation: CASSFGGTSGSGEQFF. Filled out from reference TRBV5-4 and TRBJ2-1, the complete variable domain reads ETGVTQSPTHLIKTRGQQVTLRCSSQSGHNTVSWYQQALGQGPQFIFQYYREEENGRGNFPPRFSGLQFPNYSSELNVNALELDDSALYLCASSFGGTSGSGEQFFGPGTRLTVL.

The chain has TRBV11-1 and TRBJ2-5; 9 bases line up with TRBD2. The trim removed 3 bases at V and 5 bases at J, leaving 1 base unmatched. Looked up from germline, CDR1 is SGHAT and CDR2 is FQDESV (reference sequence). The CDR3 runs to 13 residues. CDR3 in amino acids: CASSFSGSETQYF. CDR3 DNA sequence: TGTGCCAGCAGCTTTAGCGGGAGCGAGACCCAGTACTTC. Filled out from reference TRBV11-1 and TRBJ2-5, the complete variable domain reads EAEVAQSPRYKITEKSQAVAFWCDPISGHATLYWYRQILGQGPELLVQFQDESVVDDSQLPKDRFSAERLKGVDSTLKIQPAELGDSAMYLCASSFSGSETQYFGPGTRLLVL.

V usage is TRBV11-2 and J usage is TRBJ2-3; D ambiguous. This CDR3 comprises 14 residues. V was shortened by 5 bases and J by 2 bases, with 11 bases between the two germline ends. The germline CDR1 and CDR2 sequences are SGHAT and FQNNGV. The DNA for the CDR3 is TGTGCCAGCAGCCTACTATGGGTCACAGATACGCAGTATTTT. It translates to CASSLLWVTDTQYF. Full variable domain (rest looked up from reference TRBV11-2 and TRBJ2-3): EAGVAQSPRYKIIEKRQSVAFWCNPISGHATLYWYQQILGQGPKLLIQFQNNGVVDDSQLPKDRFSAERLKGVDSTLKIQPAKLEDSAVYLCASSLLWVTDTQYFGPGTRLTVL.

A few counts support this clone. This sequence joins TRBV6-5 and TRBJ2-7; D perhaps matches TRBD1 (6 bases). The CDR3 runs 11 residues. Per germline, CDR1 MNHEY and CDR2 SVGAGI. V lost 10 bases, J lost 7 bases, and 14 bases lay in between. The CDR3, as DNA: TGTGCCACCACAACAGGGTTTGAGCAGTACTTC. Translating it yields CATTTGFEQYF.

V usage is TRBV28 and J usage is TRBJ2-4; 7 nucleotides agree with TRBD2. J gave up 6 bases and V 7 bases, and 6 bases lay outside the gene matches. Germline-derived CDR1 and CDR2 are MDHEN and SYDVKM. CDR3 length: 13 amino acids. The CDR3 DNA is TGTGCCAGCACCCCCGGGGGGATAAACATTCAGTACTTC. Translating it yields CASTPGGINIQYF.

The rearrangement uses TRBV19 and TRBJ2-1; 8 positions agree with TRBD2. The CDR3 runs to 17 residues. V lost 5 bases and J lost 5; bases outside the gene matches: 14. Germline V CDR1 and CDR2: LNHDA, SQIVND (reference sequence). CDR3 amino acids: CASSRSSGRSWDNEQFF. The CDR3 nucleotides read TGTGCCAGTAGTCGCTCAAGCGGGAGAAGTTGGGACAATGAGCAGTTCTTC.

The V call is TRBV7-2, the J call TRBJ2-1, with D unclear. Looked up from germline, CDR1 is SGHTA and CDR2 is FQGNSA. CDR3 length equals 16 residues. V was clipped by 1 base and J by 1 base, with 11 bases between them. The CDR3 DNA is TGTGCCAGCAGCTTAGTAGATGCAGGATCCTACAATGAGCAGTTCTTC. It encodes CASSLVDAGSYNEQFF.

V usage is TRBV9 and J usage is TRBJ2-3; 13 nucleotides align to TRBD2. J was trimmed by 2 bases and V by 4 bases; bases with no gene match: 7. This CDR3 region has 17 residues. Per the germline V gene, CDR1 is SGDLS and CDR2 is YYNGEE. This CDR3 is CASSTTSGRAFTDTQYF. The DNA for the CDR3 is TGTGCCAGCAGCACAACTAGCGGGAGGGCCTTCACAGATACGCAGTATTTT.